These 23 T cell receptor beta chains were all obtained from the same sample, sequenced in a study of T cell responses to AZD1222 COVID-19 vaccine. Libraries were prepared by immunoSEQ multiplex PCR; TCRdb keeps only in-frame clonotypes and omits some of them. The table shows roughly 66,000 clones, with roughly 91% occurring only once. Sample: peripheral blood, taken 28 days after the second dose of the MenACWY control vaccine. The origin of the receptors is an adult who received the MenACWY meningococcal vaccine as a control.

J is TRBJ2-3 and V is TRBV5-4, with 9 bases that match TRBD2. V lost 4 bases, J lost 3 bases, and 6 bases stayed unmatched. The CDR3 spans 15 residues. Germline loops: CDR1 SGHNT, CDR2 YYREEE (reference sequence). This chain's CDR3 is CASSKRLADTDTQYF. The CDR3 nucleotides read TGTGCCAGCAGCAAACGACTAGCGGATACAGATACGCAGTATTTT.

The V call is TRBV5-1, the J call TRBJ1-4; D uncertain. The V gene lost 3 bases and the J gene lost 5 bases, with 23 bases spanning the gap. CDR1 is SGHRS, CDR2 YFSETQ, per germline. The CDR3 is made up of 18 amino acids. CDR3 sequence (DNA): TGCGCCAGCAGCTCGGGATTTTTCCCTTCGCCCGTAAATGAAAAACTGTTTTTT. Its protein product is CASSSGFFPSPVNEKLFF.

This clone was seen just once. The chain recombines TRBV12-3 or TRBV12-4 with TRBJ1-1; D gene uncertain. V dropped 5 bases and J dropped 4 bases, with 11 bases sitting between them. The CDR3 extends over 13 amino acids. The DNA for the CDR3 is TGTGCCAGCAGTCCCCAGATTGGCACTGAAGCTTTCTTT. Amino acid sequence: CASSPQIGTEAFF.

The chain links TRBV19 to TRBJ2-5; D call uncertain. This CDR3 is built from 13 residues. Trimming stripped 8 bases from V and 1 base from J, with 11 bases between. CDR1 LNHDA and CDR2 SQIVND come from the germline V gene (reference sequence). CDR3 DNA: TGTGCCAGTTCGGTAGCTTCCCAAGAGACCCAGTACTTC. Protein: CASSVASQETQYF.

The chain combines TRBV19 with TRBJ1-2; tentative D call: TRBD1 (5 bases). CDR1 is LNHDA, CDR2 SQIVND, per germline (reference sequence). Trimming removed 7 bases at V and 2 bases at J, with 17 bases between. This CDR3 has 15 residues. The CDR3 sequence: CASINHGGANYGYTF. The CDR3 region has the DNA TGTGCCAGTATCAACCATGGAGGGGCAAACTATGGCTACACCTTC.

This sequence joins TRBV6-4 and TRBJ1-6; D is perhaps TRBD1 (6 bases). CDR1 and CDR2 (germline): MRHNA, SNTAGT. The CDR3 is 16 amino acids. V was shortened by 0 bases and J by 3 bases, with 9 bases between the two germline ends. The DNA for the CDR3 is TGTGCCAGCAGTGACTCAGGGGGGATCTATAATTCACCCCTCCACTTT. Protein sequence: CASSDSGGIYNSPLHF.

V gene TRBV3-1 (or the pseudogene TRBV3-2) combines with J gene TRBJ2-2, with 7 bases matching TRBD2. In germline, CDR1 is LGHDT, CDR2 YNNKEL (reference sequence). J lost 3 bases, V lost 2 bases, and 3 bases had no gene match. The CDR3 has 15 amino acids. The CDR3 sequence: CASSQHLADTGELFF. The DNA for the CDR3 is TGTGCCAGCAGCCAACATCTAGCGGACACCGGGGAGCTGTTTTTT.

V gene TRBV4-3 combines with J gene TRBJ1-6; maybe TRBD1 (5 bases). The CDR3 runs 15 residues. Germline V gene lookup returns CDR1 LGHNA and CDR2 YSLEER. V was cut by 0 bases and J by 12 bases, with 15 bases left in between. The CDR3 region is CASSQDLGWGLPLHF. CDR3 coding DNA: TGCGCCAGCAGCCAAGATTTAGGGTGGGGCCTACCCCTCCACTTT.

V gene TRBV5-1 combines with J gene TRBJ2-7; 9 bases match TRBD1. Germline V gene lookup returns CDR1 SGHRS and CDR2 YFSETQ. V lost 4 bases to trimming and J lost 7 bases; unmatched junction nucleotides: 9. CDR3 length: 14 residues. CDR3 coding DNA: TGCGCCAGCAGCGCACTTGGGGACAGGGAAGAGCAGTACTTC. Encoded protein: CASSALGDREEQYF.

The V and J genes are TRBV4-1 and TRBJ1-6; D is uncertain. The CDR3 contains 12 residues. V lost 0 bases and J 10 bases, leaving 4 bases between the germline ends. Per germline, CDR1 MGHRA and CDR2 YSYEKL. The CDR3 nucleotides are TGCGCCAGCAGCCAAGATACCTCACCCCTCCACTTT. Protein sequence: CASSQDTSPLHF.

The gene calls are TRBV12-3 or TRBV12-4 and TRBJ2-7; unclear D gene. The CDR3 totals 12 residues. V lost 5 bases and J lost 7, with 12 bases in between. Here the CDR3 DNA reads TGTGCCAGCAGTCCCACCCCTTCTGAGCAGTACTTC. It yields the protein CASSPTPSEQYF.

The chain couples TRBV5-1 to TRBJ2-3; D possibly matches TRBD1 or TRBD2 (5 bases each). The germline V gene encodes CDR1 SGHRS and CDR2 YFSETQ. The length of the CDR3 is 15 residues. The germline V and J ends were trimmed by 4 bases and 0 bases, with 12 bases remaining between them. CDR3 in DNA: TGCGCCAGCAGCCGGGGCCCACAAAGCACAGATACGCAGTATTTT. Its protein is CASSRGPQSTDTQYF. The full variable domain, with the rest looked up from reference TRBV5-1 and TRBJ2-3, is KAGVTQTPRYLIKTRGQQVTLSCSPISGHRSVSWYQQTPGQGLQFLFEYFSETQRNKGNFPGRFSGRQFSNSRSEMNVSTLELGDSALYLCASSRGPQSTDTQYFGPGTRLTVL.

J is TRBJ2-7 and V is TRBV5-1; 12 positions agree with TRBD1. V trimming: 5 bases; J trimming: 4 bases; junction bases outside the gene matches: 4. This CDR3 contains 14 residues. CDR1 is SGHRS and CDR2 is YFSETQ in the germline V gene. Here the CDR3 DNA reads TGCGCCAGCAGGCCGGGACAGGGGGCTTACGAGCAGTACTTC. It specifies CASRPGQGAYEQYF.

The rearrangement joins TRBV10-3 to TRBJ1-1; tentatively, D is TRBD1 (5 bases). Trimming pared 4 bases from V and 6 bases from J, leaving 9 bases between. The CDR3 totals 12 residues. Germline values: CDR1 ENHRY, CDR2 SYGVKD. Here the CDR3 reads CAISAEGSEAFF. The CDR3 DNA sequence: TGTGCCATCAGTGCCGAGGGGTCTGAAGCTTTCTTT.

V usage is TRBV10-2 and J usage is TRBJ2-2; 10 positions agree with TRBD2. Germline values: CDR1 WSHSY, CDR2 SAAADI. The CDR3 is 16 amino acids. With V trimmed by 8 bases and J by 6 bases, 12 bases remained unmatched. CDR3 nucleotide sequence: TGCGCCAGCCTGGGGTCTAGCGGGAGTGCAGCCGGGGAGCTGTTTTTT. Translating gives CASLGSSGSAAGELFF.

The rearrangement uses TRBV29-1 and TRBJ1-2, with D possibly TRBD1 on 6 matching bases. V was trimmed by 3 bases and J by 8 bases, leaving 16 bases between them. CDR1 and CDR2 from the germline V gene are SQVTM and ANQGSEA. The CDR3 contains 13 residues. The CDR3 sequence is CSVDPTGGGGYTF. For the CDR3, the DNA is TGCAGCGTTGACCCGACGGGGGGCGGAGGCTACACCTTC.

The CDR3 reads CASSEEGTGIYGYTF. CDR3 coding DNA: TGTGCCAGCAGTGAAGAAGGGACAGGGATTTATGGCTACACCTTC. The rearrangement uses TRBV2 and TRBJ1-2; 9 nucleotides agree with TRBD1. The junction had 5 bases not matched to a gene; V was cut back by 1 base and J by 5 bases. Germline V lookup: CDR1 SNHLY, CDR2 FYNNEI. This CDR3 region has 15 residues.

This rearrangement joins TRBV6-2 or TRBV6-3 to TRBJ1-2; D call uncertain. Germline V lookup: CDR1 MNHEY, CDR2 SVGEGT. Trimming left V 2 bases short and J 2 bases short, with 6 bases between. The CDR3 is 13 amino acids. CDR3 in DNA: TGTGCCAGCAGTTACGGGCGGAACTATGGCTACACCTTC. Encoded protein: CASSYGRNYGYTF.

The J gene is TRBJ1-6, the V gene TRBV28; TRBD1 aligns across 8 bases. Germline V gives CDR1 MDHEN, CDR2 SYDVKM. V was clipped by 4 bases and J by 11 bases; unmatched bases: 7. This CDR3 region has 14 residues. CDR3 coding DNA: TGTGCCAGCAGTTCCGGGACAGGTATTCCACCCCTCCACTTT. It specifies CASSSGTGIPPLHF.

DNA of the CDR3: TGTGCCAGCAGCGGCGGACAGGGTAGGAACTACGAGCAGTACTTC. Protein product: CASSGGQGRNYEQYF. The chain combines TRBV9 with TRBJ2-7; 8 positions agree with TRBD1. The CDR3 length is 15 residues. V was clipped by 3 bases and J by 3 bases; unmatched bases: 8. Germline V lookup: CDR1 SGDLS, CDR2 YYNGEE.

The chain couples TRBV10-3 to TRBJ1-1, with 8 nucleotides matching TRBD1. Per germline, CDR1 ENHRY and CDR2 SYGVKD. J lost 0 bases, V lost 10 bases, and 13 bases had no gene match. The CDR3 runs to 16 residues. For the CDR3, the DNA is TGTGCCACCAGGGACAGGCCGGAGGGCATGAACACTGAAGCTTTCTTT. Amino acid sequence: CATRDRPEGMNTEAFF.

V gene TRBV10-1 combines with J gene TRBJ2-7; 8 bases are shared with TRBD1. Germline CDR1 reads WNHNN; CDR2 reads SYGVQD (reference sequence). The CDR3 has 15 amino acids. Losses at the gene ends were 6 bases for V and 4 bases for J; bases not matched to a gene: 11. CDR3 bases: TGCGCCAGCAGCGAGAGACGGACAGGGCTGTACGAGCAGTACTTC. It translates to CASSERRTGLYEQYF.

The chain carries TRBV14 and TRBJ2-2; a possible D gene is TRBD2 (5 bases). The CDR3 has 15 amino acids. Germline V gene sequence: CDR1 SGHDN, CDR2 FVKESK. Trimming left V 3 bases short and J 3 bases short, with 11 bases between. In DNA form, the CDR3 reads TGTGCCAGCAGCCAGCGGGTGCTGGACACCGGGGAGCTGTTTTTT. Its translation: CASSQRVLDTGELFF.